A selection of T cell receptor beta chains follows, all from one sample in a study of T cells in Graves' hyperthyroidism and ophthalmopathy. TCRdb ran MiXCR on the multiplex PCR reads and lists one entry per CDR3 protein. The data contain approximately 400,000 distinct CDR3 sequences, about 14% of them singletons. Material for sequencing was blood. Receptors were obtained from a man aged 25 to 40 with Graves' hyperthyroidism that later progressed to Graves' ophthalmopathy. CDR3s include the opening cysteine and the closing phenylalanine or tryptophan. D genes are given only for firm matches. Rows may omit the clone size; those that give it use once, few, many or a size class.

d_call | j_call | v_call | clone_size | cdr3_nt | cdr3_aa
NA | TRBJ1-3 | TRBV3-1 | NA | TGTGCCAGCAGCCAAGCCCAGGGGCGCGGTGGAAACACCATATATTTT | CASSQAQGRGGNTIYF
TRBD1 | TRBJ2-1 | TRBV7-3 | NA | TGTGCCAGCAGCTTAGGGGGGCGACAGGGGAGGAATGAGCAGTTCTTC | CASSLGGRQGRNEQFF
TRBD1 | TRBJ1-1 | TRBV2 | many | TGTGCCAGCACGAAGACAGGGGTCAACACTGAAGCTTTCTTT | CASTKTGVNTEAFF
NA | TRBJ2-7 | TRBV11-2 | many | TGTGCCAGCAGCTGGGACGGGGTTTACGAGCAGTACTTC | CASSWDGVYEQYF
TRBD2 | TRBJ2-7 | TRBV6-6 | many | TGTGCCAGCAGTTACGGGACTAGCGGCTACGAGCAGTACTTC | CASSYGTSGYEQYF
NA | TRBJ1-2 | TRBV5-1 | NA | TGCGCCAGCAGTTCCGGTGCCCCCTATGGCTACACCTTC | CASSSGAPYGYTF
NA | TRBJ1-2 | TRBV10-3 | NA | TGTGCCATCAGTGGTGACGAATACTATGGCTACACCTTC | CAISGDEYYGYTF
TRBD1 | TRBJ1-2 | TRBV7-9 | many | TGTGCCAGCAGCTTACCCACAGGGGATGGCTACACCTTC | CASSLPTGDGYTF
NA | TRBJ1-1 | TRBV29-1 | few | TGCAGCGTTGAACAATGGACGGAGAACACTGAAGCTTTCTTT | CSVEQWTENTEAFF
TRBD1 | TRBJ1-3 | TRBV18 | few | TGTGCCAGCTCACCGGTGGAGGGGGCCCTCTTCTCTGGAAACACCATATATTTT | CASSPVEGALFSGNTIYF
TRBD2 | TRBJ2-2 | TRBV3-1 | many | TGTGCCAGCAGCCAACTAGCGGGGGGCCTGAACACCGGGGAGCTGTTTTTT | CASSQLAGGLNTGELFF
NA | TRBJ1-1 | TRBV27 | NA | TGTGACAGCAGTCCTCGTAGGCGGGGGACTGAAGCTTTCTTT | CDSSPRRRGTEAFF
NA | TRBJ1-5 | TRBV24-1 | many | TGTGCCACTTCTACACAGGGTGTTACTCAGCCCCAGCATTTT | CATSTQGVTQPQHF
NA | TRBJ1-3 | TRBV5-1 | many | TGCGCCAGCAGCTTTGAGGGAAACACCATATATTTT | CASSFEGNTIYF
NA | TRBJ1-1 | TRBV9 | few | TGTGCCAGCAGTATCGACGTTGGCGAAGCTTTCTTT | CASSIDVGEAFF
NA | TRBJ2-1 | TRBV2 | many | TGTGCCAGCAGTGAAGGGGACAGGGGCCGGGGAGCGGGGGGATATGAGCAGTTCTTC | CASSEGDRGRGAGGYEQFF
TRBD2 | TRBJ2-5 | TRBV6-6 | many | TGTGCCAGCAGTTTTCTAGCGGGGGGGGAGCGGGAGACCCAGTACTTC | CASSFLAGGERETQYF
NA | TRBJ2-1 | TRBV6-1 | many | TGTGCCAGCAGTGAGGGGGCAGTAGTTTACAATGAGCAGTTCTTC | CASSEGAVVYNEQFF
NA | TRBJ2-1 | TRBV12-3/TRBV12-4 | NA | TGTGCCAGCAGTTCACTGGCCATCGAACGGGAGCACTGGGGTAATGAGCAGTTCTTC | CASSSLAIEREHWGNEQFF
NA | TRBJ2-5 | TRBV4-2 | few | TGTGCCAGCAGCCAAGATGTGGGGGCAGCGGGGACCGCGGAGACCCAGTACTTC | CASSQDVGAAGTAETQYF
NA | TRBJ2-3 | TRBV20-1 | many | TGCAGTGCTCCTGGGGGGGGGGCATATACGCAGTATTTT | CSAPGGGAYTQYF
TRBD1 | TRBJ2-1 | TRBV20-1 | many | TGCAGTGCTAGAGGTGCTAGGGGACAGCTCAATGAGCAGTTCTTC | CSARGARGQLNEQFF
NA | TRBJ1-2 | TRBV6-1 | many | TGTGCCAGCAATCATGGAGGCTTCTTTGGCTACACCTTC | CASNHGGFFGYTF
TRBD1 | TRBJ2-5 | TRBV4-2 | NA | TGTGCCAGCAGCCAAGAGTCCGGACAGGGGACGGAGACCCAGTACTTC | CASSQESGQGTETQYF
TRBD1 | TRBJ2-3 | TRBV18 | many | TGTGCCAGCTCACAAGGGGGCAGAGATACGCAGTATTTT | CASSQGGRDTQYF
NA | TRBJ2-3 | TRBV3-1 | few | TGTGCCAGCAGCCAAGGGCTTCCGTCTTATGGTTGGGGGACCCTCAGCACAGATACGCAGTATTTT | CASSQGLPSYGWGTLSTDTQYF
TRBD1 | TRBJ1-2 | TRBV25-1 | NA | TGTGCCACCGGGACAGGGGAGGGGTATGGCTACACCTTC | CATGTGEGYGYTF
NA | TRBJ2-1 | TRBV28 | many | TGTGCCAGCAGTTTAGTCCTCCGAGGGAATGAGCAGTTCTTC | CASSLVLRGNEQFF
TRBD1 | TRBJ1-1 | TRBV20-1 | many | TGCAGTGCTAGAGCCTTTGGACAGGGGACGAACACTGAAGCTTTCTTT | CSARAFGQGTNTEAFF
NA | TRBJ1-1 | TRBV29-1 | few | TGCAGCGGGACAGAGAACACTGAAGCTTTCTTT | CSGTENTEAFF
NA | TRBJ2-3 | TRBV3-1 | many | TGTGCCAGCAGCCAAGCTAGCAGTACAGATACGCAGTATTTT | CASSQASSTDTQYF
NA | TRBJ1-6 | TRBV29-1 | few | TGCAGCGCAATGACCACGGCCCCCTCGCACTTT | CSAMTTAPSHF
TRBD1 | TRBJ1-2 | TRBV7-3 | many | TGTGCCAGCAGCTTATGGGACAGGGGTGGAGGCTACACCTTC | CASSLWDRGGGYTF
TRBD1 | TRBJ1-4 | TRBV28 | NA | TGTGCCAGCGTGGGACAGAATAATGAAAAACTGTTTTTT | CASVGQNNEKLFF
TRBD1 | TRBJ1-6 | TRBV5-5 | NA | TGTGCCAGCAGCTTTGAGGACAGGCCGGATTCACCCCTCCACTTT | CASSFEDRPDSPLHF
TRBD2 | TRBJ2-1 | TRBV12-3/TRBV12-4 | few | TGTGCCAGCAGTTTGGGCGGGGGGGCGAGGCAGTTCTTC | CASSLGGGARQFF
NA | TRBJ1-5 | TRBV12-3/TRBV12-4 | many | TGTGCCAGCAGTTTCCGACCTTTGGCGGGGGGCAATCAGCCCCAGCATTTT | CASSFRPLAGGNQPQHF
TRBD1 | TRBJ2-7 | TRBV7-9 | many | TGTGCCAGCAGCTTAGTCCCGACAGGGACCTACGAGCAGTACTTC | CASSLVPTGTYEQYF
NA | TRBJ2-6 | TRBV7-2 | NA | TGTGCCAGCAGCTTAGATAGTGGCAGGGGACTCTCTGGGGCCAACGTCCTGACTTTC | CASSLDSGRGLSGANVLTF
TRBD1 | TRBJ1-5 | TRBV11-2 | many | TGTGCCAGCAGCTTAGCAACAGGGGTGCAGCCCCAGCATTTT | CASSLATGVQPQHF
NA | TRBJ2-7 | TRBV20-1 | NA | TGCAGTGAAAGGGGCAGAAGCTCCTACGAGCAGTACTTC | CSERGRSSYEQYF
TRBD2 | TRBJ2-7 | TRBV30 | many | TGTGCCTGGAGTTCGGGAGGAGCCTACGAGCAGTACTTC | CAWSSGGAYEQYF
NA | TRBJ2-7 | TRBV11-2 | NA | TGTGCCAGCAGCGTAGCGAGAGGGGGCGAGCAGTACTTC | CASSVARGGEQYF
TRBD1 | TRBJ1-1 | TRBV19 | NA | TGTGCCAGTAGTATTGGGGGGACAGGGAACACTGAAGCTTTCTTT | CASSIGGTGNTEAFF